A single sample gave rise to the 14 T cell receptor beta chains below, sequenced in a study of metastatic and nonmetastatic thyroid tumors. TCRdb re-called clones from the PCR reads using MiXCR. Altogether 50,000 or so clones are present, roughly 15% being singletons, with the ten largest covering around 3%. No treatment had been given to any patient before thyroid surgery. Sequencing was carried out using blood. These receptors were collected from a female donor with papillary thyroid cancer or a benign thyroid nodule (not recorded which). Some clones in this sample may be carry-over from other donors' samples.

In this sample, this clone turned up many times. The V and J genes are TRBV28 and TRBJ2-7; 7 bases are a match to TRBD1. With 3 bases clipped from V and 0 bases from J, the junction kept 8 bases outside the gene matches. The CDR3 covers 16 residues. Germline V gives CDR1 MDHEN, CDR2 SYDVKM. The CDR3 sequence: CASSFATGWSSYEQYF. The CDR3 region has the DNA TGTGCCAGCAGTTTCGCGACAGGGTGGAGCTCCTACGAGCAGTACTTC. The whole variable domain, remainder taken from reference TRBV28 and TRBJ2-7, is DVKVTQSSRYLVKRTGEKVFLECVQDMDHENMFWYRQDPGLGLRLIYFSYDVKMKEKGDIPEGYSVSREKKERFSLILESASTNQTSMYLCASSFATGWSSYEQYFGPGTRLTVT.

The sample holds many counts of this clone. CDR3 nucleotides: TGTGCCAGCAGTCCACAGGGATCTGGGGCCAACGTCCTGACTTTC. Amino acid sequence: CASSPQGSGANVLTF. This chain joins TRBV27 and TRBJ2-6, with D perhaps matching TRBD1 (6 bases). Germline lookup yields CDR1 MNHEY and CDR2 SMNVEV (reference sequence). Between the trimmed V and J ends, which lost 5 bases and 1 base, there was a span of 9 bases. This CDR3 comprises 15 residues.

This clone was observed many times. The chain carries TRBV28 and TRBJ1-2; D is possibly TRBD1 (5 bases). Germline CDR1 reads MDHEN; CDR2 reads SYDVKM. V was trimmed by 5 bases and J by 8 bases, leaving 18 bases between them. There are 14 residues in the CDR3. CDR3 sequence reads: CASSPDPDTAGYTF. Written as DNA, the CDR3 is TGTGCCAGCAGTCCCGACCCGGACACGGCGGGCTACACCTTC.

This clone appeared many times. This chain links TRBV15 with TRBJ2-1, with TRBD2 matching over 9 bases. V was clipped by 0 bases and J by 5 bases; unmatched bases: 8. This CDR3 comprises 17 residues. Per germline, CDR1 LNHNV and CDR2 YYDKDF (reference sequence). As DNA, the CDR3 is TGTGCCACCAGCAGAGATTTGGCGGGAGGGTTGAACAATGAGCAGTTCTTC. Its translation is CATSRDLAGGLNNEQFF.

This clone was recorded at least ten times. CDR3 nucleotide sequence: TGTGCCAGCAGTAAGAACCGGGAGGGAAACATTCAGTACTTC. It yields the protein CASSKNREGNIQYF. The chain is built from TRBV28 and TRBJ2-4, with 8 positions matching TRBD2. CDR1 is MDHEN and CDR2 is SYDVKM in the germline V gene. Trimming removed 5 bases from V and 6 bases from J; junction bases left unmatched: 6. The length of the CDR3 is 14 residues.

This clone has at least ten counts. The rearrangement joins TRBV29-1 to TRBJ2-1; 12 nucleotides line up with TRBD1. This CDR3 has 14 amino acids. Germline V gene data show CDR1 as SQVTM and CDR2 as ANQGSEA. The junction had 6 bases not matched to a gene; V was cut back by 3 bases and J by 9 bases. The CDR3 is CSVEVGTGGTEQFF. The CDR3 DNA follows: TGCAGCGTTGAGGTCGGGACAGGGGGCACTGAGCAGTTCTTC.

This chain uses TRBV14 with TRBJ2-1, with D uncertain. The CDR3 length is 16 residues. V was clipped by 0 bases and J by 1 base, with 10 bases between them. Germline-derived CDR1 and CDR2 are SGHDN and FVKESK. In DNA, the CDR3 is TGTGCCAGCAGCCAAGATGGCCGGGTATCCTACAATGAGCAGTTCTTC. It translates to CASSQDGRVSYNEQFF.

The table lists this clone with many counts. The gene calls are TRBV11-2 and TRBJ2-2; D call uncertain. CDR3 length: 13 amino acids. The V end lost 3 bases, the J end lost 9 bases, and 11 bases lay between the germline ends. The V gene's germline CDR1 is SGHAT and CDR2 FQNNGV. The DNA of the CDR3 is TGTGCCAGCAGCTTCGATAGGGCAAGGGAGCTGTTTTTT. Translation: CASSFDRARELFF.

This clone has a handful of counts. With a much larger clone just one base away, this may be a read error. The rearrangement links TRBV30 to TRBJ1-1, with D unclear. Germline assignment: CDR1 GTSNPN and CDR2 SVGIG (reference sequence). The CDR3 length is 13 residues. In nucleotides, the CDR3 is TGTGCCTGTCTTAGATCTTATGCCACTGAATCTTTCTTT. Translating gives CACLRSYATESFF.

This rearrangement joins TRBV3-1 to TRBJ2-5; D may be TRBD1 (6 bases). Deletions cut 5 bases from V and 1 base from J, with 11 bases between. Germline assignment: CDR1 LGHDT and CDR2 YNNKEL (reference sequence). The CDR3 is 14 amino acids. CDR3 in DNA: TGTGCCAGCAGCACCCGGACAGTCCAAGAGACCCAGTACTTC. This encodes CASSTRTVQETQYF.

The rearrangement uses TRBV19 and TRBJ1-2, with TRBD1 as a possible D gene (5 bases). V was clipped by 1 base and J by 4 bases, with 10 bases between them. Germline CDR1 reads LNHDA; CDR2 reads SQIVND (reference sequence). The CDR3 covers 14 residues. CDR3 DNA sequence: TGTGCCAGTAGTATAGCAGGGAACAGCTATGGCTACACCTTC. Its translation is CASSIAGNSYGYTF.

This clone was seen a few times. A much bigger clone sits one base away, suggesting this may be a read error. The same CDR3 arises from other DNA sequences in this sample as well. The chain is built from TRBV3-1 and TRBJ2-1, with 7 bases aligning to TRBD1. Germline CDR1 is LGHDT and CDR2 is YNNKEL (reference sequence). The CDR3 length is 13 residues. Trimming took 3 bases from V and 10 from J; bases not matched to a gene: 6. The CDR3 reads CASSQTGPNEQFF. The CDR3 DNA is TGTGCCAGCAGCCAGACAGGGCCCAACGAGCAGTTCTTC.

The V gene is TRBV28, the J gene TRBJ2-5, with 9 bases fitting TRBD2. The trim removed 7 bases at V and 7 bases at J, leaving 19 bases unmatched. Looked up from germline, CDR1 is MDHEN and CDR2 is SYDVKM. This CDR3 is built from 17 residues. CDR3 residues: CASNPRGSGRALVTQYF. CDR3 DNA sequence: TGTGCCAGCAACCCCCGGGGTAGCGGGAGAGCCCTGGTGACCCAGTACTTC.

This clone was seen repeatedly, ten times or more. A single base separates this from a much larger clone, so it may be a read error. This sample includes further DNA sequences coding for the same CDR3. The rearrangement links TRBV12-3 or TRBV12-4 to TRBJ1-3; D not resolved. Trimming left V 3 bases short and J 4 bases short, with 13 bases between. The CDR3 loop spans 15 amino acids. The DNA for the CDR3 is TGTGCCAGCAGTTTGATGGGAGTCTCGGGAAACACCATATATTTT. Residues: CASSLMGVSGNTIYF.